This TCR beta chain was sequenced for a study of patients and donors after allogeneic stem cell transplantation. This clonotype was observed a handful of times. TCRdb used MiXCR to reprocess the RT-PCR reads, holding one entry per CDR3 protein. The sample consists of roughly 960,000 distinct CDR3 sequences, more than 15% of them appearing once. The TCR comes from a human donor who was either an allogeneic HSCT recipient or a stem cell or donor lymphocyte infusion donor (not recorded which). It is not recorded whose cells these are; they may come from a transplant donor. Sequencing was performed on blood, either unsorted or a sorted T cell fraction (not recorded which).

DNA for the CDR3: TGTGCCAGCAGTTTGAGGACAGGGTACACTGAAGCTTTCTTT. Translated, it gives CASSLRTGYTEAFF. The rearrangement uses TRBV12-3 or TRBV12-4 and TRBJ1-1, with 8 nucleotides matching TRBD1. The CDR3 runs to 14 residues. V shed 3 bases and J 3 bases; nucleotides not matched to a gene: 3.